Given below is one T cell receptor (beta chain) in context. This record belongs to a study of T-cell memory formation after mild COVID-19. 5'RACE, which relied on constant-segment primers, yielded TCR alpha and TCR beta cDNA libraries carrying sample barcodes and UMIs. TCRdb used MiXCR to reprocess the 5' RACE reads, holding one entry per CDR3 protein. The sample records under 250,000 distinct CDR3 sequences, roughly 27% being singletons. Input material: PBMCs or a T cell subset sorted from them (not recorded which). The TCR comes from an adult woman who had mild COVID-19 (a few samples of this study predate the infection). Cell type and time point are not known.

CDR3 residues: CSARPLGQANTGELFF. The CDR3 DNA reads TGCAGTGCTAGACCACTGGGACAGGCGAACACCGGGGAGCTGTTTTTT. This chain connects TRBV20-1 to TRBJ2-2, with 8 bases matching TRBD1. This CDR3 comprises 16 residues. The V gene's germline CDR1 is DFQATT and CDR2 SNEGSKA (reference sequence). The V segment lost 2 bases and the J segment 0 bases; nucleotides outside the gene matches: 5.